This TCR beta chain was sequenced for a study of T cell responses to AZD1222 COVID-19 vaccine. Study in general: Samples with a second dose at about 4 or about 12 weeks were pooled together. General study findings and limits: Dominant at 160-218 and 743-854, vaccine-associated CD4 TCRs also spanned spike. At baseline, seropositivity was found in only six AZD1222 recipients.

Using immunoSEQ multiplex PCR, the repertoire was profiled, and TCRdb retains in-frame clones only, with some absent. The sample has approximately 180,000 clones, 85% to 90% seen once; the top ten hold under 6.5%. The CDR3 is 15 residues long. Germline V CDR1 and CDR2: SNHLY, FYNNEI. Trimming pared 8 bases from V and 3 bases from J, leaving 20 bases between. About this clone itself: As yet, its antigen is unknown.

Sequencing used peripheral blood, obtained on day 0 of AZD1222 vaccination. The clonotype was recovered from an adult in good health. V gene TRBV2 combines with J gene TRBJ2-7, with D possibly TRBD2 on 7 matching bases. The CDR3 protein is CASCGRGGGRYEQYF. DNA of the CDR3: TGTGCCAGCTGTGGAAGGGGGGGCGGGCGCTACGAGCAGTACTTC.